The rows below give T cell receptor beta chains drawn from one sample of a study of cytomegalovirus exposure and HLA in healthy donors. TCRdb's copy holds only in-frame clones and misses some; the assay was immunoSEQ multiplex PCR. The table lists 150,000 to 200,000 clones, roughly 79% of them singletons, with roughly 4.9% in the top ten. Sequenced sample: PBMCs. The source is a woman aged 18-29 years in good health and CMV-seropositive. Each CDR3 is given with its conserved first and last residue. D genes are given only for firm matches. Clone size is not always given. Where it is, it says once, few, many or a class for expanded clones.

clone size,V gene,D gene,J gene,CDR3 DNA,CDR3 protein
NA,TRBV29-1,TRBD2,TRBJ2-3,TGCAGCGCAAACCCGGGACTACGCACAGATACGCAGTATTTT,CSANPGLRTDTQYF
NA,TRBV6-1,TRBD1,TRBJ2-2,TGTGCCAGCAGTGCCAGGACAGGGGGTAACCACGGGGAGCTGTTTTTT,CASSARTGGNHGELFF
NA,TRBV11-3,NA,TRBJ1-1,TGTGCCAGCAGCTTGTCTGGGCTCAAGGACACTGAAGCTTTCTTT,CASSLSGLKDTEAFF
NA,TRBV30,NA,TRBJ2-2,TGTGCTTGGGACACCTTTGCCACCGGGGAGCTGTTTTTT,CAWDTFATGELFF
NA,TRBV19,NA,TRBJ2-1,TGTGCCAGTAGTATAATGGTTGTAGAGAACAATGAGCAGTTCTTC,CASSIMVVENNEQFF
few,TRBV7-9,NA,TRBJ1-4,TGTGCCAGCAGCTCCCCCACAGGTGCGGGGGATGAAAAACTGTTTTTT,CASSSPTGAGDEKLFF
NA,TRBV10-3,TRBD1,TRBJ1-4,TGTGCCATCAGTGAACAGGGGGATACTAATGAAAAACTGTTTTTT,CAISEQGDTNEKLFF
NA,TRBV12-5,NA,TRBJ2-1,TGTGCTAGTGGTTCCCTCCTCGCGGGAAGCTCCTACAATGAGCAGTTCTTC,CASGSLLAGSSYNEQFF
NA,TRBV30,NA,TRBJ1-1,TGTGCCTGGAGGCCCGGGGGTAACACTGAAGCTTTCTTT,CAWRPGGNTEAFF
NA,TRBV11-2,TRBD1,TRBJ2-2,TGTGCCAGCAGCTTAGATCTCCCCAGGGGGCAAACCGGGGAGCTGTTTTTT,CASSLDLPRGQTGELFF
NA,TRBV19,NA,TRBJ1-1,TGTGCCAGTAGTACCAACCGCCCTCTACGGGTTCGGGTCACTGAAGCTTTCTTT,CASSTNRPLRVRVTEAFF
NA,TRBV9,NA,TRBJ2-5,TGTGCCAGCAGCGTAGGTTATATGAGGGAGACCCAGTACTTC,CASSVGYMRETQYF
NA,TRBV30,NA,TRBJ1-4,TGTGCCTGGAGTGCCTCAGTTGCAACTAATGAAAAACTGTTTTTT,CAWSASVATNEKLFF
NA,TRBV7-6,TRBD1,TRBJ2-2,TGTGCCAGCAGCTCGAGTCCCGGGACAGTAAACACCGGGGAGCTGTTTTTT,CASSSSPGTVNTGELFF
NA,TRBV6-1,TRBD1,TRBJ1-2,TGTGCCAGCAGCACAGGGGACTATGGCTACACCTTC,CASSTGDYGYTF
NA,TRBV7-7,NA,TRBJ2-3,TGTGCCAGCAGCTTGACGGGACAAATTGGTGATACGCAGTATTTT,CASSLTGQIGDTQYF
NA,TRBV5-8,NA,TRBJ2-7,TGTGCCAGCAGCTTGGCCTTACCCGGGGTCGACGAGCAGTACTTC,CASSLALPGVDEQYF
NA,TRBV14,NA,TRBJ2-1,TGTGCCAGCAGCCCGGGACACATTTTGTACAATGAGCAGTTCTTC,CASSPGHILYNEQFF
NA,TRBV7-9,NA,TRBJ1-6,TGTGCCAGCAGCACGGGCCCGGGATCCTATAATTCACCCCTCCACTTT,CASSTGPGSYNSPLHF
NA,TRBV28,NA,TRBJ1-5,TGTGCCAGCAGTCCCACCGGGACACCCAATCAGCCCCAGCATTTT,CASSPTGTPNQPQHF
NA,TRBV19,NA,TRBJ1-1,TGTGCCAGTAGTAACACTAGGGAGACTGAAGCTTTCTTT,CASSNTRETEAFF
NA,TRBV18,NA,TRBJ2-1,TGTGCCAGCTCACCGGAAAGGGACACCTACAATGAGCAGTTCTTC,CASSPERDTYNEQFF
NA,TRBV7-9,NA,TRBJ1-6,TGTGCCAGCAGCTTATGGGAGGGGTACGGTTCACCCCTCCACTTT,CASSLWEGYGSPLHF
NA,TRBV29-1,NA,TRBJ1-3,TGCAGCGCCCAGCAGGGCTCTGGAAACACCATATATTTT,CSAQQGSGNTIYF
NA,TRBV30,NA,TRBJ1-6,TGTGCCTGGAGTTTGGACACCGGCGGTCTTAATTCACCCCTCCACTTT,CAWSLDTGGLNSPLHF
NA,TRBV27,TRBD1,TRBJ2-7,TGTGCCAGCAGATCACAGGACAGGGCAACCTACGAGCAGTACTTC,CASRSQDRATYEQYF
NA,TRBV5-8,NA,TRBJ2-3,TGTGCCAGCAGCTCACTAGCTTTCACAGATACGCAGTATTTT,CASSSLAFTDTQYF
NA,TRBV21-1,NA,TRBJ2-3,TGTGCCAGCAGCAAAGAGGGCGGGGGGAAAAACACAGATACGCAGTATTTT,CASSKEGGGKNTDTQYF
NA,TRBV15,NA,TRBJ2-1,TGTGCCACCAGCAGAGATAACCTTAGGAGGGGGGGCACTGAGCAGTTCTTC,CATSRDNLRRGGTEQFF